Listed below are T cell receptor beta chains from one sample, sequenced in a study of Graves' ophthalmopathy and Graves' hyperthyroidism. From the multiplex PCR reads, TCRdb called clonotypes with MiXCR, one entry per CDR3 protein. The profile shows 680,000 or so distinct CDR3 sequences, 22% of them singletons. The source material was peripheral blood. The receptors stem from a woman between 18 and 29 years old with stable Graves' hyperthyroidism. Some clones in this sample may be carry-over from other donors' samples. Both conserved end residues are part of each CDR3. A D gene is named only where the DNA matches it firmly. Size is omitted from some rows. Given values are once, few, many or a class for expanded clones.

d_gene: .; j_gene: TRBJ2-3; v_gene: TRBV7-2; abundance: many; CDR3nt: TGTGCCAGCAGCTTGGAAAACACAGATACGCAGTATTTT; CDR3aa: CASSLENTDTQYF
d_gene: TRBD1; j_gene: TRBJ1-6; v_gene: TRBV30; abundance: many; CDR3nt: TGTGCCTGGAGGGGACAGTATAATTCACCCCTCCACTTT; CDR3aa: CAWRGQYNSPLHF
d_gene: .; j_gene: TRBJ2-5; v_gene: TRBV12-3/TRBV12-4; abundance: .; CDR3nt: TGTGCCAGCAGCAAGCCGGGAGAAGAGACCCAGTACTTC; CDR3aa: CASSKPGEETQYF
d_gene: .; j_gene: TRBJ1-1; v_gene: TRBV29-1; abundance: many; CDR3nt: TGCAGCGTTCGCACGGACGAGAACACTGAAGCTTTCTTT; CDR3aa: CSVRTDENTEAFF
d_gene: .; j_gene: TRBJ2-7; v_gene: TRBV4-1; abundance: many; CDR3nt: TGCGCCAGCAGCCAAGTAGCTAGTCCCCTCGAGCAGTACTTC; CDR3aa: CASSQVASPLEQYF
d_gene: .; j_gene: TRBJ1-1; v_gene: TRBV29-1; abundance: many; CDR3nt: TGCAGCGTTGCCGTGACAGTGAACATTGAAGCTTTCTTT; CDR3aa: CSVAVTVNIEAFF
d_gene: .; j_gene: TRBJ2-7; v_gene: TRBV10-3; abundance: .; CDR3nt: TGTGCCACACTAAGATCCCAGGGTTACGAGCAGTACTTC; CDR3aa: CATLRSQGYEQYF
d_gene: .; j_gene: TRBJ2-7; v_gene: TRBV6-1; abundance: many; CDR3nt: TGTGCCACCCGGGACTCAGGTTTGACAGAGCAGTACTTC; CDR3aa: CATRDSGLTEQYF
d_gene: .; j_gene: TRBJ1-5; v_gene: TRBV2; abundance: .; CDR3nt: TGTGCCAGCAGTGGGGTCTCCGGGACAAATAATCAGCCCCAGCATTTT; CDR3aa: CASSGVSGTNNQPQHF
d_gene: .; j_gene: TRBJ1-5; v_gene: TRBV2; abundance: .; CDR3nt: TGTGCCAACAGCCGATTATACGGGACGGGAGGGAATCAGCCCCAGCATTTT; CDR3aa: CANSRLYGTGGNQPQHF
d_gene: .; j_gene: TRBJ2-7; v_gene: TRBV28; abundance: .; CDR3nt: TGTGCCAGCAGTGTTCCGCGGACCAGCGTGGGCTACGAGCAGTACTTC; CDR3aa: CASSVPRTSVGYEQYF
d_gene: .; j_gene: TRBJ1-2; v_gene: TRBV6-5; abundance: few; CDR3nt: TGTGCCAGCAGTTACTCCCCCGAAGGGTTTGGCTACACCTTC; CDR3aa: CASSYSPEGFGYTF
d_gene: TRBD1; j_gene: TRBJ2-6; v_gene: TRBV11-1; abundance: few; CDR3nt: TGTGCCAGCAGCCCGGGACAGGGGGCGAAAACGGGGGCCAACGTCCTGACTTTC; CDR3aa: CASSPGQGAKTGANVLTF
d_gene: .; j_gene: TRBJ1-2; v_gene: TRBV5-5; abundance: many; CDR3nt: TGTGCCAGCAGCCCCCTCGGGGTTGGAGGTGGCTACACCTTC; CDR3aa: CASSPLGVGGGYTF
d_gene: TRBD2; j_gene: TRBJ2-7; v_gene: TRBV11-2; abundance: .; CDR3nt: TGTGCCAGCAGTCGTAGTGGGCGGGAGCCCACCTACGAGCAGTACTTC; CDR3aa: CASSRSGREPTYEQYF
d_gene: TRBD1; j_gene: TRBJ1-2; v_gene: TRBV12-3/TRBV12-4; abundance: .; CDR3nt: TGTGCCAGCAGGTACAGGGGGGGATATGGCTACACCTTC; CDR3aa: CASRYRGGYGYTF
d_gene: TRBD2; j_gene: TRBJ2-7; v_gene: TRBV11-2; abundance: many; CDR3nt: TGTGCCAGCAGCTTAGAGTGGGGGACTAGCCAATCCTACGAGCAGTACTTC; CDR3aa: CASSLEWGTSQSYEQYF
d_gene: .; j_gene: TRBJ2-5; v_gene: TRBV12-5; abundance: many; CDR3nt: TGTGCTAGTGGTTTGTTTGAAGAGACCCAGTACTTC; CDR3aa: CASGLFEETQYF
d_gene: .; j_gene: TRBJ2-7; v_gene: TRBV6-5; abundance: once; CDR3nt: TGTGCCAGCAGTTCGGCCCCCGCGGACGAGCAGTACTTC; CDR3aa: CASSSAPADEQYF
d_gene: .; j_gene: TRBJ1-1; v_gene: TRBV4-1; abundance: .; CDR3nt: TGCGCCAGCAGCCCCCTAAAGGGGGGAGGCACTGAAGCTTTCTTT; CDR3aa: CASSPLKGGGTEAFF
d_gene: TRBD2; j_gene: TRBJ2-7; v_gene: TRBV30; abundance: .; CDR3nt: TGTGCCTGGAGCTTAGCGGGGGGGTTCTACGAGCAGTACTTC; CDR3aa: CAWSLAGGFYEQYF
d_gene: .; j_gene: TRBJ1-1; v_gene: TRBV6-5; abundance: many; CDR3nt: TGTGCCAGCAGTTACTCGATAGAGCTCATTAGGGCTGAAGCTTTCTTT; CDR3aa: CASSYSIELIRAEAFF
d_gene: .; j_gene: TRBJ2-7; v_gene: TRBV12-3/TRBV12-4; abundance: many; CDR3nt: TGTGCCAGCAGTTTACCAGACAGACCGTTATCCTACGAGCAGTACTTC; CDR3aa: CASSLPDRPLSYEQYF
d_gene: .; j_gene: TRBJ2-6; v_gene: TRBV30; abundance: few; CDR3nt: TGTGCCTGGAAGCGGAAGTCTGGGGCCAACGTCCTGACTTTC; CDR3aa: CAWKRKSGANVLTF
d_gene: .; j_gene: TRBJ1-1; v_gene: TRBV11-1; abundance: .; CDR3nt: TGTGCCAGCAGCTTAGGGATTGCAGGGCCGACGATGAACACTGAAGCTTTCTTT; CDR3aa: CASSLGIAGPTMNTEAFF
d_gene: .; j_gene: TRBJ1-5; v_gene: TRBV6-5; abundance: .; CDR3nt: TGTGCCAGCAGTTACTCAAGAGAGAATCAGCCCCAGCATTTT; CDR3aa: CASSYSRENQPQHF
d_gene: .; j_gene: TRBJ2-7; v_gene: TRBV20-1; abundance: many; CDR3nt: TGCAGTGCTAGTAACAGGGAGGACGAGCAGTACTTC; CDR3aa: CSASNREDEQYF
d_gene: .; j_gene: TRBJ1-6; v_gene: TRBV5-1; abundance: many; CDR3nt: TGCGCCAGCAGCTTGGGGAACTCAGGGGACAATTCACCCCTCCACTTT; CDR3aa: CASSLGNSGDNSPLHF
d_gene: .; j_gene: TRBJ1-1; v_gene: TRBV30; abundance: .; CDR3nt: TGTGCCTGGAGTATGGCGGCAAACACTGAAGCTTTCTTT; CDR3aa: CAWSMAANTEAFF
d_gene: .; j_gene: TRBJ2-5; v_gene: TRBV7-9; abundance: .; CDR3nt: TGTGCCAGCAGCTTAGAGAACCATCGGACCCAGTACTTC; CDR3aa: CASSLENHRTQYF
d_gene: .; j_gene: TRBJ1-5; v_gene: TRBV12-3/TRBV12-4; abundance: many; CDR3nt: TGTGCCAGCAGTTTTCAGGGTAGCAATCAGCCCCAGCATTTT; CDR3aa: CASSFQGSNQPQHF
d_gene: .; j_gene: TRBJ1-6; v_gene: TRBV12-3/TRBV12-4; abundance: many; CDR3nt: TGTGCCAGCAGTTTAGACGCAGGCGGCAGAGTATATTCACCCCTCCACTTT; CDR3aa: CASSLDAGGRVYSPLHF
d_gene: .; j_gene: TRBJ1-1; v_gene: TRBV7-8; abundance: many; CDR3nt: TGTGCCAGCAGCTTAATCCAGGGGAACACTGAAGCTTTCTTT; CDR3aa: CASSLIQGNTEAFF
d_gene: .; j_gene: TRBJ1-1; v_gene: TRBV9; abundance: .; CDR3nt: TGTGCCAGCAGCCCGAGGGCAGAAACGATACTCACTGAAGCTTTCTTT; CDR3aa: CASSPRAETILTEAFF
d_gene: .; j_gene: TRBJ2-7; v_gene: TRBV12-3/TRBV12-4; abundance: .; CDR3nt: TGTGCCAGCAGTTCGGGACTCCCCCTCGAGCAGTACTTC; CDR3aa: CASSSGLPLEQYF
d_gene: .; j_gene: TRBJ1-2; v_gene: TRBV5-1; abundance: .; CDR3nt: TGCGCCAGCAGCTTGGATAGGAGTTCGGGCGGCTACACCTTC; CDR3aa: CASSLDRSSGGYTF